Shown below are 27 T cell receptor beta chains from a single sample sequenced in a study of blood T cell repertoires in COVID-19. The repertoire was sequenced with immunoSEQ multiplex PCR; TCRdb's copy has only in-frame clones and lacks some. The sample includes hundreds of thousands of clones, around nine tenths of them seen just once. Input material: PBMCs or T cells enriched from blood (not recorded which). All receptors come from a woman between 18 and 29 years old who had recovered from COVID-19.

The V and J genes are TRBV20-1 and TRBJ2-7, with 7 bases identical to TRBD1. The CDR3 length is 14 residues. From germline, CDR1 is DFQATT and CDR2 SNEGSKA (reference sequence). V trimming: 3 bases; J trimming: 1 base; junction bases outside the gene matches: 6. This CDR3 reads CSASPRDSSYEQYF. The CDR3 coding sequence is TGCAGTGCTAGTCCCCGGGACAGTTCCTACGAGCAGTACTTC.

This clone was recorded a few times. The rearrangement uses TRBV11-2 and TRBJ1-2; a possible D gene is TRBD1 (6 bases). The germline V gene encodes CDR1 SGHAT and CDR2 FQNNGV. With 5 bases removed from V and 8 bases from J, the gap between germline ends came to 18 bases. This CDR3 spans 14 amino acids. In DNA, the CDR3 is TGTGCCAGCAGCCGACAGGTCTCTCCGGGGGGCTACACCTTC. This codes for CASSRQVSPGGYTF.

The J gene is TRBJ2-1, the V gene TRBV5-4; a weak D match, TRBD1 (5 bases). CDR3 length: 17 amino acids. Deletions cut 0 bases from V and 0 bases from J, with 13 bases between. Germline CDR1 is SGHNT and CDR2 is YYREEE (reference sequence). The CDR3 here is CASSLGPDSYSYNEQFF. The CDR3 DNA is TGTGCCAGCAGCTTGGGGCCTGACAGTTACTCCTACAATGAGCAGTTCTTC.

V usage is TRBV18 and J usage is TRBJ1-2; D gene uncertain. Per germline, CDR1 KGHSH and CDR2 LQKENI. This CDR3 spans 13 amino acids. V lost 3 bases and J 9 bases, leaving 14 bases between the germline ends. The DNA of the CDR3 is TGTGCCAGCTCACCCCAGGAAAGTTTTAGCTACACCTTC. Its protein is CASSPQESFSYTF.

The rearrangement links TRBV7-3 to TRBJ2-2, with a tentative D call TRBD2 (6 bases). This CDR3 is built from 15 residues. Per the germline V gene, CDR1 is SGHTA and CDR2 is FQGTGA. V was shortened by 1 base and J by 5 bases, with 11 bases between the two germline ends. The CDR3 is CASSLKAGRTGELFF. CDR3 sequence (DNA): TGTGCCAGCAGCTTAAAGGCGGGACGGACCGGGGAGCTGTTTTTT.

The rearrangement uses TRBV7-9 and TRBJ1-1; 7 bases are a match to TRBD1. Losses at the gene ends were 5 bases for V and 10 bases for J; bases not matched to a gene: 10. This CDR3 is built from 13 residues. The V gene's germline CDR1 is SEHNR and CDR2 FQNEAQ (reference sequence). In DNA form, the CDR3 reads TGTGCCAGCAGCCCACGGGACAGTGGTGGAGCTTTCTTT. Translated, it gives CASSPRDSGGAFF.

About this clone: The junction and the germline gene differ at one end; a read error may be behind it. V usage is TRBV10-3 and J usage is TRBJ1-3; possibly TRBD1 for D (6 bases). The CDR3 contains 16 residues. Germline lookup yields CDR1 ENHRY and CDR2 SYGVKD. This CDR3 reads CAISQSRQVSGNTIYF. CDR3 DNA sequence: TGTGCCATCAGTCAGTCCCGACAGGTCTCTGGAAACACCATATATTTT.

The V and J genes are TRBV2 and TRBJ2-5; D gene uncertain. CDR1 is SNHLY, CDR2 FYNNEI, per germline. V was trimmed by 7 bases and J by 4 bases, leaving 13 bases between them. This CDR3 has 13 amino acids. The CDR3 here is CASKFSELETQYF. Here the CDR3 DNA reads TGTGCCAGCAAGTTTTCAGAATTAGAGACCCAGTACTTC.

The CDR3 loop is CASSMRTGGAYEQYF. CDR3 DNA sequence: TGTGCCAGCAGCATGCGGACAGGGGGCGCCTACGAGCAGTACTTC. The chain carries TRBV11-3 and TRBJ2-7, with 11 bases matching TRBD1. The CDR3 sequence is 15 residues long. CDR1 is SGHNT, CDR2 YENEEA, per germline. Trimming cost V 5 bases and J 2 bases; bases outside gene matches: 5.

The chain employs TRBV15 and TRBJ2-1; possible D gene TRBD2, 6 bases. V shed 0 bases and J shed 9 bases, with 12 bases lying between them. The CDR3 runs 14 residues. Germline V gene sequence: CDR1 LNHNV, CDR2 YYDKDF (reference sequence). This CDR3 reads CATSRDSTAGEQFF. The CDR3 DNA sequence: TGTGCCACCAGCAGAGATTCCACAGCGGGTGAGCAGTTCTTC.

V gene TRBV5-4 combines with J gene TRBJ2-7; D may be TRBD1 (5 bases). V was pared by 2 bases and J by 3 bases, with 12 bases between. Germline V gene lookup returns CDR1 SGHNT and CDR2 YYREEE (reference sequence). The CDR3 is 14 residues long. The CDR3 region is CASSLGDSLYEQYF. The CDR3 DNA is TGTGCCAGCAGCTTAGGAGACAGTCTCTACGAGCAGTACTTC.

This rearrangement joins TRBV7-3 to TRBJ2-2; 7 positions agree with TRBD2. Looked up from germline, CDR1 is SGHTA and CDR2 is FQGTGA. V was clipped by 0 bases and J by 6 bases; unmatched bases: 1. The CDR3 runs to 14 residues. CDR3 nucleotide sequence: TGTGCCAGCAGCTTAACGGGAGGGGCCGGGGAGCTGTTTTTT. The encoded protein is CASSLTGGAGELFF.

CDR3 coding DNA: TGTGCCAGCAGCCGACAGGGGAGAAATCAGCCCCAGCATTTT. Its protein is CASSRQGRNQPQHF. This chain connects TRBV4-2 to TRBJ1-5, with 8 bases identical to TRBD1. The V gene end was trimmed by 4 bases and the J gene end by 4 bases; junction bases not matched to a gene: 3. This CDR3 has 14 residues. CDR1 is LGHNA, CDR2 YNFKEQ, per germline.

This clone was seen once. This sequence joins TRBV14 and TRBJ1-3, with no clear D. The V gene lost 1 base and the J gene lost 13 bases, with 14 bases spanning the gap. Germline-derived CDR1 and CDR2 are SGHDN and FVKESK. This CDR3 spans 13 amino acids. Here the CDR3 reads CASSQGYKGGIYF. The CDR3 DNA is TGTGCCAGCAGCCAAGGGTACAAGGGAGGTATATATTTT.

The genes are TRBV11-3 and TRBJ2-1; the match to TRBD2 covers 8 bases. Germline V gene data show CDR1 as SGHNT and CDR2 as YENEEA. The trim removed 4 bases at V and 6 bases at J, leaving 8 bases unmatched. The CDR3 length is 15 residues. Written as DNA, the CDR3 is TGTGCCAGCAGCTCCGGGACTAGGGGGTCCAATGAGCAGTTCTTC. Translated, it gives CASSSGTRGSNEQFF.

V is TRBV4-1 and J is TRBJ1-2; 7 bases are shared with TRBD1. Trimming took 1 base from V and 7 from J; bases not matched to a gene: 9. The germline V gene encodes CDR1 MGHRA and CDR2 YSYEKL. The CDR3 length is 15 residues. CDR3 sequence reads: CASSQGNRDSRGYTF. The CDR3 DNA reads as TGCGCCAGCAGCCAAGGAAACCGGGACAGTCGTGGCTACACCTTC.

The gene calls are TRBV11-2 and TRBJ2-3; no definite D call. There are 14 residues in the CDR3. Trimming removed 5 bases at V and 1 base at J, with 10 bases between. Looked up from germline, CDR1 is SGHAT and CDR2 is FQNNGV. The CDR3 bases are TGTGCCAGCAGCCCCAACCGAGGCACAGATACGCAGTATTTT. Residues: CASSPNRGTDTQYF. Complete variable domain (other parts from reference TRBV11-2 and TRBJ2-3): EAGVAQSPRYKIIEKRQSVAFWCNPISGHATLYWYQQILGQGPKLLIQFQNNGVVDDSQLPKDRFSAERLKGVDSTLKIQPAKLEDSAVYLCASSPNRGTDTQYFGPGTRLTVL.

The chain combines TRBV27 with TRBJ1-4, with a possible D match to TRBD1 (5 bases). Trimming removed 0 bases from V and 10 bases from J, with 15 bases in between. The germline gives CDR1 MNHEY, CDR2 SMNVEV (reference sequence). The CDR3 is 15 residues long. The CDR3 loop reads CASSLSGRATSKLFF. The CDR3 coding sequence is TGTGCCAGCAGTTTATCGGGCAGGGCAACATCAAAACTGTTTTTT.

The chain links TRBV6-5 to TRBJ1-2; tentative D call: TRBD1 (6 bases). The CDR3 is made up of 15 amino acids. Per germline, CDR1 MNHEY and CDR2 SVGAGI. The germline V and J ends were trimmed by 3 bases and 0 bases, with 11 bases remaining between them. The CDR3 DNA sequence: TGTGCCAGCAGTTATTACGACAGGCCTAACTATGGCTACACCTTC. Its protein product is CASSYYDRPNYGYTF.

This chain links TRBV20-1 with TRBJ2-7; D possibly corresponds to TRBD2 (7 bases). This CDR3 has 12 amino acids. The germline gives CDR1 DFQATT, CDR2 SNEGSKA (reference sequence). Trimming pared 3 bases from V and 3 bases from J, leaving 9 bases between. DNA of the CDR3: TGCAGTGCTAGTAGGGGGGGCTACGAGCAGTACTTC. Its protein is CSASRGGYEQYF.

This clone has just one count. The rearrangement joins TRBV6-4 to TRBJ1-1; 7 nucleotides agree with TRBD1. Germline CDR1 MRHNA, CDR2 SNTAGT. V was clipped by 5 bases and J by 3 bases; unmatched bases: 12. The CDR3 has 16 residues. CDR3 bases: TGTGCCAGCAGTCAGCCTCTACTCGACAGGGACACTGAAGCTTTCTTT. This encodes CASSQPLLDRDTEAFF.

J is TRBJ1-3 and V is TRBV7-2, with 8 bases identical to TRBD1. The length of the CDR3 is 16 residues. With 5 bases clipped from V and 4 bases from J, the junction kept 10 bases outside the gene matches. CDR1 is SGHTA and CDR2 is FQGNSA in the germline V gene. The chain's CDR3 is CASSRKWTGFGNTIYF. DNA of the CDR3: TGTGCCAGCAGCCGTAAATGGACAGGGTTCGGAAACACCATATATTTT.

This chain's CDR3 is CSVVTSSYEQYF. CDR3 nucleotide sequence: TGCAGCGTTGTTACGAGCTCCTACGAGCAGTACTTC. The chain uses TRBV29-1 and TRBJ2-7; no clear D gene. V gave up 4 bases and J gave up 0 bases, with 7 bases separating them. Germline V gives CDR1 SQVTM, CDR2 ANQGSEA. The CDR3 is 12 amino acids.

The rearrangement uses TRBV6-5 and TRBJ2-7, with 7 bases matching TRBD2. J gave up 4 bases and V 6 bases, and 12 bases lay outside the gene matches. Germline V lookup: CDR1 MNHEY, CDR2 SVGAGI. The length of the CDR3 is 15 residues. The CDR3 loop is CASSLRLGGGYEQYF. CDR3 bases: TGTGCCAGCAGCCTCAGGCTGGGGGGAGGGTACGAGCAGTACTTC.

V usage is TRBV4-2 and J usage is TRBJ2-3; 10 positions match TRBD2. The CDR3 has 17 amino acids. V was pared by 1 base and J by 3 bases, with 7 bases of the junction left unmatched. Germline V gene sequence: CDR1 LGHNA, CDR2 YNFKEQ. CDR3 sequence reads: CASSQVLELAGTDTQYF. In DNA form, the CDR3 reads TGTGCCAGCAGCCAAGTTCTCGAACTAGCGGGAACAGATACGCAGTATTTT.

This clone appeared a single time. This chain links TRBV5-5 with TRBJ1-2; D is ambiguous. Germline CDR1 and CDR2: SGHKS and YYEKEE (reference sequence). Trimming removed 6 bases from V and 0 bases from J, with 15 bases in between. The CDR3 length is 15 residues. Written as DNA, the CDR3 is TGTGCCAGCACCCTGGAGCCTTTAACTAACTATGGCTACACCTTC. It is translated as CASTLEPLTNYGYTF.

The CDR3 sequence is CASSESARGGQPQHF. In DNA form, the CDR3 reads TGCGCCAGCAGTGAGTCGGCCAGGGGTGGACAGCCCCAGCATTTT. The chain couples TRBV10-1 to TRBJ1-5; tentative D call: TRBD1 (6 bases). Germline CDR1 WNHNN, CDR2 SYGVQD (reference sequence). The length of the CDR3 is 15 residues. Trimming shortened V by 0 bases and J by 7 bases, and 13 bases separated the two germline ends.